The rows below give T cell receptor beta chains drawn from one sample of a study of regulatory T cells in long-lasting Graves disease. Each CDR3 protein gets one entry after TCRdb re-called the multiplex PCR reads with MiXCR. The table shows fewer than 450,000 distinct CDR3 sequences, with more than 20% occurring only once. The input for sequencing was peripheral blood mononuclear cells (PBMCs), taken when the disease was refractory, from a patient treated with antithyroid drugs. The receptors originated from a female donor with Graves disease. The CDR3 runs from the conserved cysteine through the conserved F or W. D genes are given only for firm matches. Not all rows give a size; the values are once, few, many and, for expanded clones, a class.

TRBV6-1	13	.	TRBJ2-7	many	TGTGCCAGCAGCTCCCACCAGTCCTACGAGCAGTACTTC	CASSSHQSYEQYF
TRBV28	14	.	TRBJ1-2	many	TGTGCCAGCAGTTTCAAGGGGCGGGACTATGGCTACACCTTC	CASSFKGRDYGYTF
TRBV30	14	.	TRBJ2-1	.	TGTGCCTGGAGTCCAGGGGGGGGTACGAATGAGCAGTTCTTC	CAWSPGGGTNEQFF
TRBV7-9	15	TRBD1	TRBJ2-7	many	TGTGCCAGCAGCAGTTACCGGGACAGGGACTACGAGCAGTACTTC	CASSSYRDRDYEQYF
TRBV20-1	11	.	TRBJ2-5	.	TGCAGTGCTGGTACCCAAGAGACCCAGTACTTC	CSAGTQETQYF
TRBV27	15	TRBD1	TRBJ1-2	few	TGTGCCAGCAGTCCAGGGGGGGTGGAGAGCTATGGCTACACCTTC	CASSPGGVESYGYTF
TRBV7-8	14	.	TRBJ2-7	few	TGTGCCAGCAGCCTCGGGGCCCTACCCTACGAGCAGTACTTC	CASSLGALPYEQYF
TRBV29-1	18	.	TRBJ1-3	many	TGCAGCGTTGTGGGGGCACAGGACAAGAGGAGCTCTGGAAACACCATATATTTT	CSVVGAQDKRSSGNTIYF
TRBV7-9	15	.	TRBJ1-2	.	TGTGCCAGCAGCGGTCAGGGAGGGTCTAACTATGGCTACACCTTC	CASSGQGGSNYGYTF
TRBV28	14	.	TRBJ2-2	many	TGTGCCAGCAAGGGACACCAGAACACCGGGGAGCTGTTTTTT	CASKGHQNTGELFF
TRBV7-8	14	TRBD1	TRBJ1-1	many	TGTGCCAGCAGCTTAAGACAGGGCATTATTGAAGCTTTCTTT	CASSLRQGIIEAFF
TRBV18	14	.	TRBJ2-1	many	TGTGCCAGCTCACCCCCCGCCGGGAGCAATGAGCAGTTCTTC	CASSPPAGSNEQFF
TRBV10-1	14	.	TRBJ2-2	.	TGCGCCAGCAGTGAGCTCTCATCCTCCGGGGAGCTGTTTTTT	CASSELSSSGELFF
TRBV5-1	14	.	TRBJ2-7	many	TGCGCCAGCAGCACTCAGGGAGGCTCCTACGAGCAGTACTTC	CASSTQGGSYEQYF
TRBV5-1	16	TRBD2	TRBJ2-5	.	TGCGCCAGCAGCCCACTGAGCGGGAGGGACCAAGAGACCCAGTACTTC	CASSPLSGRDQETQYF
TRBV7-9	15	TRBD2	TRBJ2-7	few	TGTGCCAGCAGCTTACAGTCGGGGGGTGAGGACGAGCAGTACTTC	CASSLQSGGEDEQYF
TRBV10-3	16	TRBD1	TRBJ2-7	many	TGTGCCATCAGTGAGTCCCGACAGGGAAGCTCCTACGAGCAGTACTTC	CAISESRQGSSYEQYF
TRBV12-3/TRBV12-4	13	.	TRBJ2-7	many	TGTGCCAGCAGTCGGGTCCCGTCCTACGAGCAGTACTTC	CASSRVPSYEQYF
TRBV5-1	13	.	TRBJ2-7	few	TGCGCCAGCAGCCCCGGCTATTCCCGAGAGCAGTACTTC	CASSPGYSREQYF
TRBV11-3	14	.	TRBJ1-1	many	TGTGCCAGCAGTAAAAGAGGGGGAGACACTGAAGCTTTCTTT	CASSKRGGDTEAFF
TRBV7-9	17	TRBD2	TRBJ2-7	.	TGTGCCAGCAGCTTAGCGGGGGGGGCTAGCGGGAACGACGAGCAGTACTTC	CASSLAGGASGNDEQYF
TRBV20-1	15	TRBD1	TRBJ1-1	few	TGCAGTGCTAGAGGAAAGACAGGGAGGGACACTGAAGCTTTCTTT	CSARGKTGRDTEAFF
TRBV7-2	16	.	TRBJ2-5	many	TGTGCCAGCAGCTCTCCTGGACAGCCGTCGTCCAAGACCCAGTACTTC	CASSSPGQPSSKTQYF
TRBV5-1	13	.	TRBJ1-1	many	TGCGCCAGCAGTAAGGAGGACCACACTGAAGCTTTCTTT	CASSKEDHTEAFF
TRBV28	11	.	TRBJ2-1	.	TGTGCCAGCAGTCTCCTGGGGGGGCAGTTCTTC	CASSLLGGQFF
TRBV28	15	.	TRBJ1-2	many	TGTGCCAGCAGTTCAACAGGGCCCGCGGCCTATGGCTACACCTTC	CASSSTGPAAYGYTF
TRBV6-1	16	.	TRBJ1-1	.	TGTGCCAGCGAGCAGGGGCCAGAAAAACTTAACACTGAAGCTTTCTTT	CASEQGPEKLNTEAFF
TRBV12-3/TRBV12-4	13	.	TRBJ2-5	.	TGTGCCAGCAGTTTATATACGGGGGAGACCCAGTACTTC	CASSLYTGETQYF
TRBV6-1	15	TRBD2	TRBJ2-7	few	TGTGCCAGCAGTGAAGGGTGGCGGGAGGTAGGCGAGCAGTACTTC	CASSEGWREVGEQYF
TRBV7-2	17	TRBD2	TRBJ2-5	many	TGTGCCAGCAGCTTGAGGGGGACTAGCGGGAGCGAGGAGACCCAGTACTTC	CASSLRGTSGSEETQYF
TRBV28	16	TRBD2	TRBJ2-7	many	TGTGCCAGCACCTTTTTGGTGGGACTAGCGGGGGGCGAGCAGTACTTC	CASTFLVGLAGGEQYF
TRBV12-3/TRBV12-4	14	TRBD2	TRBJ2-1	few	TGTGCCAGCAGTTTTGGGGGAGGGTCCAATGAGCAGTTCTTC	CASSFGGGSNEQFF
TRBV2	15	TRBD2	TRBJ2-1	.	TGTGCCAGCAGTAGACTAGCGGGAGATTACAATGAGCAGTTCTTC	CASSRLAGDYNEQFF
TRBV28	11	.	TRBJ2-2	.	TGTGCCAGCAGCTGGTGGGGGGAGCTGTTTTTT	CASSWWGELFF
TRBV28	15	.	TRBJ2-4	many	TGTGCCAGCAGTGCGATCACTAGGACCAAAAACATTCAGTACTTC	CASSAITRTKNIQYF
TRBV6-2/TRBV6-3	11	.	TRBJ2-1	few	TGTGCCAGCACCGCTTACAATGAGCAGTTCTTC	CASTAYNEQFF
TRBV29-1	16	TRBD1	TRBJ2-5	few	TGCAGCGTTGACCTAGCCGGGACAGGGCAGAGCGAGACCCAGTACTTC	CSVDLAGTGQSETQYF
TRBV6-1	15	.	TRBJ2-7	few	TGTGCCAGCCTACCCTACACGGGGTCCGCCTACGAGCAGTACTTC	CASLPYTGSAYEQYF